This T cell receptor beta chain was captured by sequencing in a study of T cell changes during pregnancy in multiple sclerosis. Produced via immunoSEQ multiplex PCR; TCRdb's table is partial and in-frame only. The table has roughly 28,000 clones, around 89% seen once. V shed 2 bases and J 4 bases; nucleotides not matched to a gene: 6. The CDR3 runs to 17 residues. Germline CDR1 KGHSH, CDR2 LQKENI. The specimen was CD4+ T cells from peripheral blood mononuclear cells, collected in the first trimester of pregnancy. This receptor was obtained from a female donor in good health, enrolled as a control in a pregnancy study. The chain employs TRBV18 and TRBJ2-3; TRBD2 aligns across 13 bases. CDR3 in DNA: TGTGCCAGCTCACCAGGACTAGCGGGAGTTGGGGCAGATACGCAGTATTTT. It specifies CASSPGLAGVGADTQYF.